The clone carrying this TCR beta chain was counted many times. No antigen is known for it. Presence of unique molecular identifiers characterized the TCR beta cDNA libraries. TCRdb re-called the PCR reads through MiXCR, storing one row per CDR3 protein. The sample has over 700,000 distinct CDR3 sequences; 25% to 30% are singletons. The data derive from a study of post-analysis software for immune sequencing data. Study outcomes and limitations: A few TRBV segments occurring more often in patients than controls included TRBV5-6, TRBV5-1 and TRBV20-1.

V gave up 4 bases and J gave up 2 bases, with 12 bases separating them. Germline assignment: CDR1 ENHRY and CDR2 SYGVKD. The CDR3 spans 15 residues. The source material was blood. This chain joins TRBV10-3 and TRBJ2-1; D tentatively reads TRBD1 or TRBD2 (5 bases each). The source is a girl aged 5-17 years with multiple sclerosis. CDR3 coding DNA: TGTGCCATCAGTGGATCGGGACGGACCTACAATGAGCAGTTCTTC. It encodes CAISGSGRTYNEQFF.